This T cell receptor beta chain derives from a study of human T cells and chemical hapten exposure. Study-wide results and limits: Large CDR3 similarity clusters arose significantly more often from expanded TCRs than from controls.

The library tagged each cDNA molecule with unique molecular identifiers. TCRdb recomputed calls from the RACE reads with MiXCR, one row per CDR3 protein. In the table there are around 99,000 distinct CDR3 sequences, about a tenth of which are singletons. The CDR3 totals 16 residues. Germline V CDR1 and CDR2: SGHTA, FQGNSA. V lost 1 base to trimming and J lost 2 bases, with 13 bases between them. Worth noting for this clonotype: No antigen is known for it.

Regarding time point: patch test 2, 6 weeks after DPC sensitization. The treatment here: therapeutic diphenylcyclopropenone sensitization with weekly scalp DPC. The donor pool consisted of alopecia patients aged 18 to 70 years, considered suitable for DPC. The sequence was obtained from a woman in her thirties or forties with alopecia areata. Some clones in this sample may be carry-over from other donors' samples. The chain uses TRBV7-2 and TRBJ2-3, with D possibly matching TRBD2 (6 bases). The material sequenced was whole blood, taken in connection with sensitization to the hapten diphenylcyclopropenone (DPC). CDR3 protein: CASSLGLATNTDTQYF. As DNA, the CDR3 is TGTGCCAGCAGCTTAGGGCTAGCGACGAACACAGATACGCAGTATTTT.